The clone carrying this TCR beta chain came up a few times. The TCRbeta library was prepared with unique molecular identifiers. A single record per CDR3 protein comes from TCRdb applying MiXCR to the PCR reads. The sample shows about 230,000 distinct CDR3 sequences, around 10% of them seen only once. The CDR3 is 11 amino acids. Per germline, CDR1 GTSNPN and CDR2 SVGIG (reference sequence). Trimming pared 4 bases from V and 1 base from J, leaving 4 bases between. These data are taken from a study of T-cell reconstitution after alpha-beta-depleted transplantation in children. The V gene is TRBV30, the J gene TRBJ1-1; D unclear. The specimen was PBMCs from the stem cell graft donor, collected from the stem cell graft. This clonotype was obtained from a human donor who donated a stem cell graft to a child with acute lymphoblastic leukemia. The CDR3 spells CAWIGNTEAFF. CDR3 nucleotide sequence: TGTGCCTGGATAGGGAACACTGAAGCTTTCTTT. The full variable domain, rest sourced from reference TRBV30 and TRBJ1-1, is SQTIHQWPATLVQPVGSPLSLECTVEGTSNPNLYWYRQAAGRGLQLLFYSVGIGQISSEVPQNLSASRPQDRQFILSSKKLLLSDSGFYLCAWIGNTEAFFGQGTRLTVV.